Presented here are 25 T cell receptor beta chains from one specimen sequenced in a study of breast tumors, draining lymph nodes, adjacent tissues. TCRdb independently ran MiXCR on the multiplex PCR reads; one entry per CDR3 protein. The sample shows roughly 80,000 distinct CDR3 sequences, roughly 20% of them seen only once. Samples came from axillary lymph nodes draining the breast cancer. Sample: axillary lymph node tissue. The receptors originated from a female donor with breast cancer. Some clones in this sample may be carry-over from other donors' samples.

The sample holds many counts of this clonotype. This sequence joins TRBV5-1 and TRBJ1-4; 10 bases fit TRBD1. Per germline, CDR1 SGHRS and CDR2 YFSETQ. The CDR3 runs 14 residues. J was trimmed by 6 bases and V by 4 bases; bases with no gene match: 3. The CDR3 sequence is CASSSGQGDEKLFF. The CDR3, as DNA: TGCGCCAGCAGCAGCGGACAGGGGGATGAAAAACTGTTTTTT.

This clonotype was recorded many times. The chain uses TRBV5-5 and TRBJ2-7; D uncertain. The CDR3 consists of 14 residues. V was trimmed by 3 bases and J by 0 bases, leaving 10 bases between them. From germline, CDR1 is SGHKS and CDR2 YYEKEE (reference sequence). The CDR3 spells CASSSGRSSYEQYF. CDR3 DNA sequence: TGTGCCAGCAGCTCCGGCAGGAGCTCCTACGAGCAGTACTTC.

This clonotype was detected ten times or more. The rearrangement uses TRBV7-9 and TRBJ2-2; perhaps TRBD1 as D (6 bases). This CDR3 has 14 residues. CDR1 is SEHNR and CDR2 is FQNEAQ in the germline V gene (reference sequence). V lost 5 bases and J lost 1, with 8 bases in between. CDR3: CASSRDKNTGELFF. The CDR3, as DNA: TGTGCCAGCAGCAGGGACAAGAACACCGGGGAGCTGTTTTTT. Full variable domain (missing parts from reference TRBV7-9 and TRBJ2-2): DTGVSQNPRHKITKRGQNVTFRCDPISEHNRLYWYRQTLGQGPEFLTYFQNEAQLEKSRLLSDRFSAERPKGSFSTLEIQRTEQGDSAMYLCASSRDKNTGELFFGEGSRLTVL.

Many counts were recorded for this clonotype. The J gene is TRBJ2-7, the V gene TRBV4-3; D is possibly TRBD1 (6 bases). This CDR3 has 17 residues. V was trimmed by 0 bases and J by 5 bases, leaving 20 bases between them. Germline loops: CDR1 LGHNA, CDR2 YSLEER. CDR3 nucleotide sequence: TGCGCCAGCAGCCAAGATCGGGCGACAGGAGCGGCCAACGAGCAGTACTTC. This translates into CASSQDRATGAANEQYF.

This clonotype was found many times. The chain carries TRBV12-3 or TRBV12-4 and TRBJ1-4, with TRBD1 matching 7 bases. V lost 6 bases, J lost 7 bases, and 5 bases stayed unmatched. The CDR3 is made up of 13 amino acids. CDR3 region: CASSRRQGEKLFF. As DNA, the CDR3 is TGTGCCAGCAGCCGACGACAGGGTGAAAAACTGTTTTTT.

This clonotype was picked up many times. CDR3: CASSLVGLAGTDTQYF. CDR3 bases: TGTGCCAGCAGCTTAGTAGGACTAGCGGGGACAGATACGCAGTATTTT. V is TRBV7-2 and J is TRBJ2-3; the match to TRBD2 covers 12 bases. J was trimmed by 3 bases and V by 1 base; bases with no gene match: 2. Germline CDR1 SGHTA, CDR2 FQGNSA. The CDR3 length is 16 residues.

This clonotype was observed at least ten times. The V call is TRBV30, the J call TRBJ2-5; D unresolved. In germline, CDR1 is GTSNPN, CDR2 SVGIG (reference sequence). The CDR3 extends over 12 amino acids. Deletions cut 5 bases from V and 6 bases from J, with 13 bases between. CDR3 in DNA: TGTGCCTGGGCTGGTGCCGGCAAGACCCAGTACTTC. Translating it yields CAWAGAGKTQYF.

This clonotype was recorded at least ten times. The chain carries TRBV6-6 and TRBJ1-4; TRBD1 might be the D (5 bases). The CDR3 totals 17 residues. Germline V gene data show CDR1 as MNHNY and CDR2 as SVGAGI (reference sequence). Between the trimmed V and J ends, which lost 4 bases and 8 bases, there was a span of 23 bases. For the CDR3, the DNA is TGTGCCAGCAGTTTTGGAAGGGGCGCCGTCTCCAACGAAAAACTGTTTTTT. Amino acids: CASSFGRGAVSNEKLFF.

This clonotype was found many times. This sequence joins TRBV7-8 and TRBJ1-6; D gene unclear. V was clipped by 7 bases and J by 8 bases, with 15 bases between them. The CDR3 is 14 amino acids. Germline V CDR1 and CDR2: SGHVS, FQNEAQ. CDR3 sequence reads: CASKDAWADSPLHF. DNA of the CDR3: TGTGCCAGCAAGGACGCCTGGGCGGATTCACCCCTCCACTTT.

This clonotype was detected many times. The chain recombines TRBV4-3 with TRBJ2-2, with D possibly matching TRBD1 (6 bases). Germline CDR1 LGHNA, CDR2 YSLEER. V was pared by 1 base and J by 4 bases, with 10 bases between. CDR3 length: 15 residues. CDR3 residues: CASSQGGPGTGELFF. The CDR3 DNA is TGCGCCAGCAGCCAAGGGGGGCCAGGCACCGGGGAGCTGTTTTTT.

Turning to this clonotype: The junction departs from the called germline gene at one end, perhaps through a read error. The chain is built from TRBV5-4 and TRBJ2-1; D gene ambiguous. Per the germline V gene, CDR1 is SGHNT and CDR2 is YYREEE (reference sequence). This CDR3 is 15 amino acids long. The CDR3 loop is CASSLGTLLNNEQLF. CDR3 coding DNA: TGTGCCAGCAGCTTGGGGACCCTGCTTAACAATGAGCAGCTCTTC. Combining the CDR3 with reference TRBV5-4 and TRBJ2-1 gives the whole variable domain ETGVTQSPTHLIKTRGQQVTLRCSSQSGHNTVSWYQQALGQGPQFIFQYYREEENGRGNFPPRFSGLQFPNYSSELNVNALELDDSALYLCASSLGTLLNNEQLFGPGTRLTVL.

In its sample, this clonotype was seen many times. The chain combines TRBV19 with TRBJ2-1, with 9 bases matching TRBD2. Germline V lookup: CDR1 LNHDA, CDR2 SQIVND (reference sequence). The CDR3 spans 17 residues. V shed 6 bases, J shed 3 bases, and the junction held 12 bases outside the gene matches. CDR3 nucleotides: TGTGCCAGTAGCAGGGGTCGGCTAGCGGGAAACTACAATGAGCAGTTCTTC. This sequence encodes CASSRGRLAGNYNEQFF.

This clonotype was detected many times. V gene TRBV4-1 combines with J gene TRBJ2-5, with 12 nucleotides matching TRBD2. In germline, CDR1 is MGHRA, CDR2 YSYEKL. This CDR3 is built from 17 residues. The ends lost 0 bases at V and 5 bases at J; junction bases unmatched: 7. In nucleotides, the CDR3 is TGCGCCAGCAGCCAAGAAGTAGCTAGCGGGGGGGGGGAGACCCAGTACTTC. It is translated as CASSQEVASGGGETQYF.

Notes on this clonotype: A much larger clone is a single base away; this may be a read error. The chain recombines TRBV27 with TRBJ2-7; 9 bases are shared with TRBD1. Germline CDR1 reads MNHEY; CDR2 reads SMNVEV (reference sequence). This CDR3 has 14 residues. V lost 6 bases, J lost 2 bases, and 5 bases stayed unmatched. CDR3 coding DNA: TGTGCCAGCAGCCCCCGGGACAGGGCCTACGAGCAGTACTTC. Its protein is CASSPRDRAYEQYF.

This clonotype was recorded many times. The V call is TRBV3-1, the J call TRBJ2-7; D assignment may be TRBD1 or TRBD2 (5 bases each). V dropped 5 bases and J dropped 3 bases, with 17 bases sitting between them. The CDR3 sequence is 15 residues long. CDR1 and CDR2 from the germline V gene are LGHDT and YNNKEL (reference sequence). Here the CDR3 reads CASSSRGQLSYEQYF. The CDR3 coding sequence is TGTGCCAGCAGCTCCCGGGGCCAATTAAGCTACGAGCAGTACTTC.

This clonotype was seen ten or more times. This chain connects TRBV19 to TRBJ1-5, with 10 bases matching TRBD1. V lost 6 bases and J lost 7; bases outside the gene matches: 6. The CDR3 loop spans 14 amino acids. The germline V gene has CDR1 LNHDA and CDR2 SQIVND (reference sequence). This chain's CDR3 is CASRTGGAWQPQHF. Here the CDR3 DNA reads TGTGCCAGTAGGACAGGGGGCGCGTGGCAGCCCCAGCATTTT.

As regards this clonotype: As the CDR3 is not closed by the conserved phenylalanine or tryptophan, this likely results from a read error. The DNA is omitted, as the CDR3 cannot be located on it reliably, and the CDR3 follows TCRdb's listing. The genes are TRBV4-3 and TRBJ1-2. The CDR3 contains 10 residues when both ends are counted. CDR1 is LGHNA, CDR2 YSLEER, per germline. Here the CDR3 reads CASSQEGLAG.

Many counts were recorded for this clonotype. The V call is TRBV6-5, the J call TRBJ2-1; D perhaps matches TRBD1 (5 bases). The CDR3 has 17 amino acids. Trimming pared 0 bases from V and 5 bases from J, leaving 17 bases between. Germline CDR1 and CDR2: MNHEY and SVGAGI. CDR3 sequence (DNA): TGTGCCAGCAGTTACTCGATCCCGAGCAGGGTCAACAATGAGCAGTTCTTC. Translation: CASSYSIPSRVNNEQFF.

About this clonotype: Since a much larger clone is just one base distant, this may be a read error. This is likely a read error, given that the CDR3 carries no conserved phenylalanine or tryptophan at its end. The CDR3 sequence: CASSYVGATDTQYS. The DNA for the CDR3 is TGTGCCAGCAGTTACGTGGGAGCCACAGATACGCAGTATTCT. The chain uses TRBV6-5 and TRBJ2-3, with D maybe TRBD2 (5 bases). This CDR3 has 14 residues. Per germline, CDR1 MNHEY and CDR2 SVGAGI. V lost 2 bases and J 2 bases, leaving 8 bases between the germline ends.

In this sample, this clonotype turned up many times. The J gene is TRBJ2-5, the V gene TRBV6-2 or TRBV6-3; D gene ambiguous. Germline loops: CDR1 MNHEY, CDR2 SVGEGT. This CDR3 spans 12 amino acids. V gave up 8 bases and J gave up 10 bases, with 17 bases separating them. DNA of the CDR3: TGTGCCAGCGGCCGGACGGCTAGGGACCAGTACTTC. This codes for CASGRTARDQYF.

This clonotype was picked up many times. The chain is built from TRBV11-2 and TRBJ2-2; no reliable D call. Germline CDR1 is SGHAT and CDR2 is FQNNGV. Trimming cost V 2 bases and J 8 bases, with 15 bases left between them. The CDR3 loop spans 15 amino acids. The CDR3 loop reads CASSLLGASSGELFF. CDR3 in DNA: TGTGCCAGCAGCTTACTGGGCGCGAGTTCGGGGGAGCTGTTTTTT. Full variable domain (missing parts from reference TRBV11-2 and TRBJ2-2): EAGVAQSPRYKIIEKRQSVAFWCNPISGHATLYWYQQILGQGPKLLIQFQNNGVVDDSQLPKDRFSAERLKGVDSTLKIQPAKLEDSAVYLCASSLLGASSGELFFGEGSRLTVL.

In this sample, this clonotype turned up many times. CDR3 protein: CASRDSLYGYTF. The CDR3, as DNA: TGTGCCAGCCGGGACAGCCTCTATGGCTACACCTTC. The gene calls are TRBV6-2 or TRBV6-3 and TRBJ1-2, with 7 bases that match TRBD1. V shed 8 bases and J 4 bases; nucleotides not matched to a gene: 4. CDR3 length equals 12 residues. CDR1 and CDR2 from the germline V gene are MNHEY and SVGEGT.

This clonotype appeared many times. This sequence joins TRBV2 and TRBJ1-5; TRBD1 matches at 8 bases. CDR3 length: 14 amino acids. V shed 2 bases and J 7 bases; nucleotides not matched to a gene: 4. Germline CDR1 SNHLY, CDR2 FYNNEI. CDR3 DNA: TGTGCCAGCAGTGAAAGGACAGGGACGCAGCCCCAGCATTTT. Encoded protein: CASSERTGTQPQHF.

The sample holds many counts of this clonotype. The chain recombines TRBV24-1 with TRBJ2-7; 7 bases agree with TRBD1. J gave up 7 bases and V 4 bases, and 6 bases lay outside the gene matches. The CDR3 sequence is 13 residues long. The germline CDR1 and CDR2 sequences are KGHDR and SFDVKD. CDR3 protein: CATSDPTGYEQYF. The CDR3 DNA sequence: TGTGCCACCAGTGACCCGACAGGGTATGAGCAGTACTTC.

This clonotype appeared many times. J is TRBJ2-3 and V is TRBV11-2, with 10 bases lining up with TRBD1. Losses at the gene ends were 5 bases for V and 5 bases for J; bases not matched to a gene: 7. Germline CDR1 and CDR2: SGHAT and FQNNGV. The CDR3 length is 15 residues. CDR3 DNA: TGTGCCAGCAGCACCCCCGGGACAGGGGTAGATACGCAGTATTTT. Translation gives CASSTPGTGVDTQYF.